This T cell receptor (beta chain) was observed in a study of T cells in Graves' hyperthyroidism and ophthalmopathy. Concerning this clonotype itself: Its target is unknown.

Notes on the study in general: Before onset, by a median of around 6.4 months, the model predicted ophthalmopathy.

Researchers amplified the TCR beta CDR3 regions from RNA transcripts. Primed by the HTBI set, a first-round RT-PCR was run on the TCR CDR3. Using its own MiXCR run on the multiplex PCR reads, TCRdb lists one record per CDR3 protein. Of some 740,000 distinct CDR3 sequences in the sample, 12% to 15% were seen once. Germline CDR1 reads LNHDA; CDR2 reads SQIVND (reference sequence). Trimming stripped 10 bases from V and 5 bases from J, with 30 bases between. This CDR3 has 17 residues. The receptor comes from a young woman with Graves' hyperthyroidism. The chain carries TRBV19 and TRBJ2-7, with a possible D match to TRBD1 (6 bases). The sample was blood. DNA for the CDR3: TGTGCCACCAGACAGGATCCACAAAATCGGCCCCCGGACGAGCAGTACTTC. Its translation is CATRQDPQNRPPDEQYF. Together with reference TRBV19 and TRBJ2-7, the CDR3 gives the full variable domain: DGGITQSPKYLFRKEGQNVTLSCEQNLNHDAMYWYRQDPGQGLRLIYYSQIVNDFQKGDIAEGYSVSREKKESFPLTVTSAQKNPTAFYLCATRQDPQNRPPDEQYFGPGTRLTVT.